This entry describes one T cell receptor (beta chain). The antigen is undetermined. This entry is derived from a study of cytomegalovirus exposure and HLA in healthy donors. Across the study: The Caucasian-associated ancestry cluster contained approximately 81% of the approximately 400 genotyped donors.

Whole-study results and caveats: Available immune exposure information was restricted to CMV serostatus only. As a later analysis showed, a missense DCLRE1C variant was linked to trimming of TCR beta V- and J-genes.

The PCR ran on 60 Vbeta and 13 Jbeta primers. Method: immunoSEQ multiplex PCR; TCRdb's copy keeps in-frame clones and lacks some. The table has 150,000 to 200,000 clones, around 80% seen once; the top ten hold around 4.4%. V was cut by 5 bases and J by 9 bases, with 8 bases left in between. CDR3 length equals 11 residues. Per germline, CDR1 DFQATT and CDR2 SNEGSKA (reference sequence). Sequences were obtained from PBMCs. V gene TRBV20-1 combines with J gene TRBJ1-6, with D unresolved. This clonotype originated in a woman aged 50 to 60 in good health and CMV-seropositive. In DNA, the CDR3 is TGCAGTGCTGGCCATGGTTCACCCCTCCACTTT. Its translation: CSAGHGSPLHF.